This T cell receptor beta chain comes out of a study of post-analysis software for immune sequencing data. This CDR3 is built from 12 residues. V was pared by 6 bases and J by 3 bases, with 9 bases between. The germline V gene encodes CDR1 MNHEY and CDR2 SVGEGT. The authors incorporated unique molecular identifiers into the TCR beta cDNA libraries. MiXCR, run by TCRdb on the PCR reads, gives a single entry per CDR3 protein. The sample has approximately 730,000 distinct CDR3 sequences; about half are singletons. Study findings and constraints: Several TRBV segments were more frequent in patients than controls; TRBV5-6, TRBV5-1 and TRBV20-1 belonged to this group.

With regard to this clonotype: Antigen unknown.

This clonotype was obtained from a girl under 18 with multiple sclerosis. The sequenced sample consisted of blood. This chain connects TRBV6-2 or TRBV6-3 to TRBJ2-7; no definite D call. The CDR3 protein is CASSWRHYEQYF. The CDR3, as DNA: TGTGCCAGCAGCTGGAGACACTACGAGCAGTACTTC.